A single sample gave rise to the 8 T cell receptor beta chains below, sequenced in a study of naive and memory T cell subsets. Four PCR rounds used nested alpha and beta constant region primers plus the SP2 primer. TCRdb called the UMI-ligation and nested PCR reads again in MiXCR, with one record for every CDR3 protein. The table shows 30,000 to 35,000 distinct CDR3 sequences, with approximately 6.7% occurring only once. As to treatment: skin biopsy from PPD injection site in Mantoux-positive individual. A UMI-containing oligonucleotide was joined by 3' ligation to the TCR cDNA template. This material consisted of skin, taken from a tuberculin skin test site. The receptors stem from an adult in good health.

This clonotype was picked up many times. The rearrangement joins TRBV7-8 to TRBJ1-4; no reliable D call. V lost 3 bases and J lost 3, with 8 bases in between. This CDR3 comprises 14 residues. Germline CDR1 SGHVS, CDR2 FQNEAQ. The CDR3 loop is CASSLGSPNEKLFF. The CDR3 DNA is TGTGCCAGCAGCTTGGGCAGCCCTAATGAAAAACTGTTTTTT.

This clonotype was seen ten or more times. The rearrangement joins TRBV4-2 to TRBJ2-1; D possibly matches TRBD1 or TRBD2 (5 bases each). The CDR3 is made up of 14 amino acids. The V gene lost 0 bases and the J gene lost 12 bases, with 15 bases spanning the gap. CDR1 is LGHNA and CDR2 is YNFKEQ in the germline V gene. The CDR3 region is CASSQEGSSRGQFF. In DNA, the CDR3 is TGTGCCAGCAGCCAAGAGGGTAGTTCGAGGGGGCAGTTCTTC.

This sequence joins TRBV3-1 and TRBJ2-4; tentative D call: TRBD2 (5 bases). This CDR3 contains 15 residues. The germline V and J ends were trimmed by 1 base and 7 bases, with 14 bases remaining between them. Germline CDR1 reads LGHDT; CDR2 reads YNNKEL (reference sequence). The CDR3 sequence is CASSQALSGSNIQYF. In nucleotides, the CDR3 is TGTGCCAGCAGCCAAGCCCTTTCGGGGTCGAACATTCAGTACTTC.

This clonotype appeared many times. The chain links TRBV29-1 to TRBJ2-2; D may correspond to TRBD1 or TRBD2 (5 bases each). Germline lookup yields CDR1 SQVTM and CDR2 ANQGSEA. V was pared by 3 bases and J by 3 bases, with 14 bases between. This CDR3 is 15 amino acids long. This chain's CDR3 is CSVDPGTRDTGELFF. As DNA, the CDR3 is TGCAGCGTTGACCCCGGGACCCGGGACACCGGGGAGCTGTTTTTT.

This clonotype rates as medium-sized (0.01 to 0.1%). The rearrangement joins TRBV6-1 to TRBJ2-7; 7 bases map to TRBD1. The CDR3 loop spans 13 amino acids. CDR1 is MNHNS and CDR2 is SASEGT in the germline V gene. V gave up 5 bases and J gave up 4 bases; unmatched junction bases: 5. The CDR3 coding sequence is TGTGCCAGCAGTCCCCGGGACAGTTACGAGCAGTACTTC. Translation: CASSPRDSYEQYF.

This clonotype was detected ten times or more. V is TRBV5-1 and J is TRBJ2-1; TRBD2 matches at 9 bases. Germline-derived CDR1 and CDR2 are SGHRS and YFSETQ. The trim removed 1 base at V and 6 bases at J, leaving 8 bases unmatched. The CDR3 is 16 amino acids. The CDR3 loop reads CASSLPRGGGANEQFF. In DNA form, the CDR3 reads TGCGCCAGCAGCTTGCCCCGGGGCGGGGGGGCCAATGAGCAGTTCTTC. Variable domain in full (rest from reference TRBV5-1 and TRBJ2-1): KAGVTQTPRYLIKTRGQQVTLSCSPISGHRSVSWYQQTPGQGLQFLFEYFSETQRNKGNFPGRFSGRQFSNSRSEMNVSTLELGDSALYLCASSLPRGGGANEQFFGPGTRLTVL.

The chain links TRBV4-2 to TRBJ1-1, with D tentatively TRBD1 (5 bases). CDR1 is LGHNA, CDR2 YNFKEQ, per germline. V shed 4 bases and J shed 0 bases, with 12 bases lying between them. CDR3 size: 15 residues. The CDR3 DNA reads TGTGCCAGCAGCCCCCTTGGGGCGCTGAACACTGAAGCTTTCTTT. This encodes CASSPLGALNTEAFF.

This clonotype was seen at least ten times. This rearrangement joins TRBV20-1 to TRBJ2-1; no clear D. The V and J ends lost 0 bases and 8 bases respectively, with 8 bases between them. The CDR3 consists of 12 residues. Germline V CDR1 and CDR2: DFQATT, SNEGSKA (reference sequence). Here the CDR3 reads CSARDGSDEQFF. The DNA of the CDR3 is TGCAGTGCTAGAGATGGATCGGATGAGCAGTTCTTC.